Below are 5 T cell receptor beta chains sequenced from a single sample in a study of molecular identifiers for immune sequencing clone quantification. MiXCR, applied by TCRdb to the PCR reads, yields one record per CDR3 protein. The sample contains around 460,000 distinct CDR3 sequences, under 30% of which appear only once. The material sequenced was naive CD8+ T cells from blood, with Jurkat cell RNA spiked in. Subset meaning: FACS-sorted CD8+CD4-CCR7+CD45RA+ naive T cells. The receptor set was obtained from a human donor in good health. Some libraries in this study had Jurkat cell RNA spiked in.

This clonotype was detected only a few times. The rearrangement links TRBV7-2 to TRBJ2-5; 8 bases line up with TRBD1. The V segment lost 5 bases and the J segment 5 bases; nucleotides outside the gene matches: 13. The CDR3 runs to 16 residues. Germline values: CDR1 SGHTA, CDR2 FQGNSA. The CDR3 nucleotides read TGTGCCAGCAGCGATCCTCAGGGGGCGGTTTGGGAGACCCAGTACTTC. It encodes CASSDPQGAVWETQYF.

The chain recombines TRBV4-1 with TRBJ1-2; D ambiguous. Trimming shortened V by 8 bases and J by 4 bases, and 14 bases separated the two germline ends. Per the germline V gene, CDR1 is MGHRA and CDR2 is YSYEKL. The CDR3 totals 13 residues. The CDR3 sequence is CASRRPGRYGYTF. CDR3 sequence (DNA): TGCGCCAGCCGCCGGCCCGGTCGCTATGGCTACACCTTC.

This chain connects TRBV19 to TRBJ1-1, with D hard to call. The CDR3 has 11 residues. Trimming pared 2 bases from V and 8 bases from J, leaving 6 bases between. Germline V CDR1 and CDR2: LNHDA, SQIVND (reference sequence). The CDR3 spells CASSIFSEAFF. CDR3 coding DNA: TGTGCCAGTAGTATATTCTCGGAAGCTTTCTTT.

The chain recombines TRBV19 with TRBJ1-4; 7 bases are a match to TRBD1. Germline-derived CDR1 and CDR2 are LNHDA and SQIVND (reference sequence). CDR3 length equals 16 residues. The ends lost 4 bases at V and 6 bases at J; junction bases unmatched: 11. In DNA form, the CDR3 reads TGTGCCAGTAGTACACGAACCGGGACAGAGGATGAAAAACTGTTTTTT. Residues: CASSTRTGTEDEKLFF.

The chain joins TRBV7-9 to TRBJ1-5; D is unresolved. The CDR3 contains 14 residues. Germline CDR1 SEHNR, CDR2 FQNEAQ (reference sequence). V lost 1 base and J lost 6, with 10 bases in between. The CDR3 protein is CASSLGSGSQPQHF. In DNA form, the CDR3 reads TGTGCCAGCAGCTTAGGGAGCGGTAGTCAGCCCCAGCATTTT.